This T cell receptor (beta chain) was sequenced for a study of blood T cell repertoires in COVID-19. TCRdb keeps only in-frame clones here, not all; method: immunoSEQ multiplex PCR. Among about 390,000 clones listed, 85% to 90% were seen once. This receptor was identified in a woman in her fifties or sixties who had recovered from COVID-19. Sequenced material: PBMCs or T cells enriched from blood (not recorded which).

CDR3: CASSIRDSYTF. CDR3 in DNA: TGTGCCAGTAGTATTAGGGACAGCTACACCTTC. The chain joins TRBV19 to TRBJ1-2; TRBD1 might be the D (6 bases). This CDR3 has 11 amino acids. The V end lost 3 bases, the J end lost 9 bases, and 8 bases lay between the germline ends. The germline V gene encodes CDR1 LNHDA and CDR2 SQIVND (reference sequence).